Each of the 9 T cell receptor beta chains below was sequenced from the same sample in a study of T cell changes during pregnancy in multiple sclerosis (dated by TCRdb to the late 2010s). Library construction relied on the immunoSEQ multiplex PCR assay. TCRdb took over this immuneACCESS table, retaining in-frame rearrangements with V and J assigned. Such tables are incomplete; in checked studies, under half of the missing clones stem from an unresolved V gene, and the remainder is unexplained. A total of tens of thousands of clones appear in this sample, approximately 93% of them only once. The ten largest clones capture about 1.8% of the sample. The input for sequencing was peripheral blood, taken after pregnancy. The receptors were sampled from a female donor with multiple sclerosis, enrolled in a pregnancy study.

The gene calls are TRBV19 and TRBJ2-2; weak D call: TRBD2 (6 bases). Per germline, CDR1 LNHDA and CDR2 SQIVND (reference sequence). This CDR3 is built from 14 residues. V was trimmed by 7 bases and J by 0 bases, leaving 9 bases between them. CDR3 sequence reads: CASKPGANTGELFF. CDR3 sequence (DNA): TGTGCCAGTAAGCCGGGGGCGAACACCGGGGAGCTGTTTTTT.

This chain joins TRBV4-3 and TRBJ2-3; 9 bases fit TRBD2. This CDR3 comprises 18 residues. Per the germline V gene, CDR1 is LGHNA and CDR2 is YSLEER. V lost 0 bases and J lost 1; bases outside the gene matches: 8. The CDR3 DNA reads TGCGCCAGCAGCCAAGAATCACCCGGGACTAGCCGCACAGATACGCAGTATTTT. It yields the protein CASSQESPGTSRTDTQYF.

The CDR3 loop reads CASSSPRDKDTDTQYF. Here the CDR3 DNA reads TGTGCCAGCAGTTCCCCCCGGGACAAAGACACAGATACGCAGTATTTT. The gene calls are TRBV28 and TRBJ2-3; tentatively, D is TRBD1 (6 bases). The CDR3 has 16 amino acids. The V end was cut by 4 bases, the J end by 2 bases, with 16 bases between. Germline V gene data show CDR1 as MDHEN and CDR2 as SYDVKM.

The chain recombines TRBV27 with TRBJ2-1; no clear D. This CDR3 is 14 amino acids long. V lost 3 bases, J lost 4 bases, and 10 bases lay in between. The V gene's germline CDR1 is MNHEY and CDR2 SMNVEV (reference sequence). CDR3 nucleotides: TGTGCCAGCAGTTTTGAAGCAAATTACAATGAGCAGTTCTTC. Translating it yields CASSFEANYNEQFF.

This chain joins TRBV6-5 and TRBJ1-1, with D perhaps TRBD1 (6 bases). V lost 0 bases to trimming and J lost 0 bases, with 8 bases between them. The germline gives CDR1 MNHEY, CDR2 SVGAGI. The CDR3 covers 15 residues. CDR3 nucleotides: TGTGCCAGCAGTTACTCGCCAGGGGTGAACACTGAAGCTTTCTTT. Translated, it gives CASSYSPGVNTEAFF.

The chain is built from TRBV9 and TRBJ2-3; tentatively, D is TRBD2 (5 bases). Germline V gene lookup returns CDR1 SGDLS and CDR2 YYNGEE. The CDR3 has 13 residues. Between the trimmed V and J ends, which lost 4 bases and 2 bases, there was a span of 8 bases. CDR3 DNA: TGTGCCAGCAGCTCGGGGTTCACAGATACGCAGTATTTT. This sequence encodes CASSSGFTDTQYF.

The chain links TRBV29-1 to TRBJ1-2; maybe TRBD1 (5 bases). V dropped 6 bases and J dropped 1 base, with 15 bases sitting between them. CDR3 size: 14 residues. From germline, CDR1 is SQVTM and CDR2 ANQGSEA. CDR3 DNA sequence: TGCAGCGTCCAGGGCCATGGAGTTAACTATGGCTACACCTTC. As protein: CSVQGHGVNYGYTF.

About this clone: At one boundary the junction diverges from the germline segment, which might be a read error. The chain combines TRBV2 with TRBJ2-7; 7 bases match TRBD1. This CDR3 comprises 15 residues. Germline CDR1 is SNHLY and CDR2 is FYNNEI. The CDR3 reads CASSEGLGGGYEQYF. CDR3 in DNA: TGTGCCAGCAGCGAAGGATTAGGGGGCGGCTACGAGCAGTACTTC.

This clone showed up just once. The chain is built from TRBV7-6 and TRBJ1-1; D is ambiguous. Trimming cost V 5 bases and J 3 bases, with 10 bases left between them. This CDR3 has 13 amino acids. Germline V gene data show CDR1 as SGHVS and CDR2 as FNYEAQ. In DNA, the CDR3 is TGTGCCAGCAGCCCCCCGGGATACACTGAAGCTTTCTTT. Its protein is CASSPPGYTEAFF.